This T cell receptor (beta chain) was recorded in a study of shared clonotypes between healthy human individuals. Study-wide findings and caveats: Non-shared clonotypes were found to have lower generation probabilities than the clonotypes that were shared by all four of the sorted-subset donors.

Libraries were prepared by immunoSEQ multiplex PCR; TCRdb keeps only in-frame clonotypes and omits some of them. The top ten clones hold 0.3% to 0.45% of a sample with about 2.3 million clones, roughly 90% of them seen once. Donors were healthy HIV-negative adults without recently reported acute infections or vaccinations. Every donor was a Caucasian adult from Nashville, Tennessee. Concerning this clone: What it binds is unknown.

Source material: naive CD4+ T cells from PBMCs. The subset: CD45RA+ positively selected. This TCR came from a man between 18 and 29 years old in good health. Some clones in this sample may be carry-over from other donors' samples.

CDR3 sequence: CASSSGEFGGEQFF. Here the CDR3 DNA reads TGCGCCAGCAGTTCGGGAGAATTCGGGGGTGAGCAGTTCTTC. The chain has TRBV5-1 and TRBJ2-1; D might be TRBD2 (6 bases). The CDR3 has 14 amino acids. Germline V CDR1 and CDR2: SGHRS, YFSETQ. V lost 5 bases and J 9 bases, leaving 18 bases between the germline ends.